A selection of T cell receptor beta chains follows, all from one sample in a study. Data came from immunoSEQ multiplex PCR; TCRdb stores just in-frame clones and leaves some out. The profile shows some 68,000 clones, approximately 92% of them singletons. The sequenced sample was PBMCs. All receptors come from a man between 40 and 49 years old with rheumatoid arthritis. Both conserved end residues are part of each CDR3. The D gene is left open where the match is weak. Clone size is stated in some rows and not others, as once, few, many or a class when expanded.

DNA	CDR3	length	J	D	V	size
TGTGCCAGCAGCCGACGATCCGGGACAGGGGCCAATGAGCAGTTCTTC	CASSRRSGTGANEQFF	16	TRBJ2-1	TRBD1	TRBV3-1/TRBV3-2	-
TGCGCCAGCAGTTCGGGTTCGGTTAATGAAAAACTGTTTTTT	CASSSGSVNEKLFF	14	TRBJ1-4	-	TRBV5-1	-
TGTGCCAGCAGCTTAACTGACCTGGGGAACACTGAAGCTTTCTTT	CASSLTDLGNTEAFF	15	TRBJ1-1	-	TRBV7-3	-
TGTGCCTGGAGCCCCGGGACTCTATCTTCCTACGAGCAGTACTTC	CAWSPGTLSSYEQYF	15	TRBJ2-7	-	TRBV30	-
TGTGCCAGCAGCCCAGAGTTAATCGGGAACAATGAGCAGTTCTTC	CASSPELIGNNEQFF	15	TRBJ2-1	-	TRBV9	-
TGTGCCAGCTCACCGGGTAGCAATCAGCCCCAGCATTTT	CASSPGSNQPQHF	13	TRBJ1-5	-	TRBV18	-
TGTGCCAGTACGTCCGGGACTAGCGTTTACAATGAGCAGTTCTTC	CASTSGTSVYNEQFF	15	TRBJ2-1	TRBD2	TRBV19	-
TGTGCCAGCAGTCCCCGCAGCGGGGCTACAGATACGCAGTATTTT	CASSPRSGATDTQYF	15	TRBJ2-3	TRBD2	TRBV6-2/TRBV6-3	-
TGTGCCAGCAGCGTGGAGTGGCGGGATGAGCAGTTCTTC	CASSVEWRDEQFF	13	TRBJ2-1	-	TRBV9	-
TGTGCCAGCAGTTTAGCGAGCGGGAGCTTAAGCTCCTACAATGAGCAGTTCTTC	CASSLASGSLSSYNEQFF	18	TRBJ2-1	TRBD2	TRBV27	-
TGTGCCAGCAGCTTCGGGGCTAACACCATATATTTT	CASSFGANTIYF	12	TRBJ1-3	-	TRBV11-3	-
TGTGCCAGCAGCCAGGACAGGGGGCACTCCTACGAGCAGTACTTC	CASSQDRGHSYEQYF	15	TRBJ2-7	TRBD1	TRBV7-2	-
TGTGCCAGCAGCTTAGCCGAAACAGGGGAAGAGACCCAGTACTTC	CASSLAETGEETQYF	15	TRBJ2-5	TRBD1	TRBV13	-
TGCGCCAGCAGCTTACAGAATTCCTACGAGCAGTACTTC	CASSLQNSYEQYF	13	TRBJ2-7	-	TRBV5-1	-
TGTGCCAGCAGCTTAGCGCGTCCTAGTAGACGCACAGATACGCAGTATTTT	CASSLARPSRRTDTQYF	17	TRBJ2-3	-	TRBV7-9	-
TGTGCCAGCAGTCATCGGGACGGGCCCCAGCATTTT	CASSHRDGPQHF	12	TRBJ1-5	-	TRBV6-1	-
TGTGCCAGCAGTGAAGAGGAGGGGCTGGAGACCCAGTACTTC	CASSEEEGLETQYF	14	TRBJ2-5	-	TRBV2	-
TGTGCCTGGAGTGTGGGAGACAGGGGCCAATTTTACATGAACACTGAAGCTTTCTTT	CAWSVGDRGQFYMNTEAFF	19	TRBJ1-1	TRBD1	TRBV30	-
TGTGCCAGCAGCTTGGACAGGACCTACGAGCAGTACTTC	CASSLDRTYEQYF	13	TRBJ2-7	TRBD1	TRBV11-3	-
TGTGCCAGTAGTACGGACTCCGGGACAGGGACTCTCTATGGCTACACCTTC	CASSTDSGTGTLYGYTF	17	TRBJ1-2	TRBD1	TRBV19	-
TGCGCCAGCAGCTCCGGGACAGGGGGCACTGAAGCTTTCTTT	CASSSGTGGTEAFF	14	TRBJ1-1	TRBD1	TRBV5-1	-
TGCGCCAGCAGCCAATTTCTGACAGGGACGACTGAAGCTTTCTTT	CASSQFLTGTTEAFF	15	TRBJ1-1	TRBD1	TRBV4-3	-
TGCGCCAGCAGCTTGGGACTAGCGGGAGTCGAGCAGTACTTC	CASSLGLAGVEQYF	14	TRBJ2-7	TRBD2	TRBV5-1	-
TGCGCCAGCAGCTTGGCTGGACTAGCGGGAGTCCCCTCCTACGAGCAGTACTTC	CASSLAGLAGVPSYEQYF	18	TRBJ2-7	TRBD2	TRBV5-1	-
TGTGCCAGCAGCTTCCCAGGGGCTAGTAGAGAGACCCAGTACTTC	CASSFPGASRETQYF	15	TRBJ2-5	-	TRBV13	-
TGCAGCGTTGACGGGCCTAACACCGGGGAGCTGTTTTTT	CSVDGPNTGELFF	13	TRBJ2-2	-	TRBV29-1	-
TGTGCCAGCAGCCCCAATAAACTAGCGGGGGGGCGAGAGACCCAGTACTTC	CASSPNKLAGGRETQYF	17	TRBJ2-5	TRBD2	TRBV7-3	-
TGTGCCAGCAGGAGCAGGGGCCCTAATGAAAAACTGTTTTTT	CASRSRGPNEKLFF	14	TRBJ1-4	-	TRBV25-1	-
TGTGCCAGCAGCGTAGGGAACATTGGGGACGGGGGCTACACCTTC	CASSVGNIGDGGYTF	15	TRBJ1-2	-	TRBV9	-
TGTGCCAGCAGTTACGCCGCGGGAGGCAATCAGCCCCAGCATTTT	CASSYAAGGNQPQHF	15	TRBJ1-5	-	TRBV6-5	-
TGTGCCAGCCGCTGGACAGGGGAAGACATTCAGTACTTC	CASRWTGEDIQYF	13	TRBJ2-4	TRBD1	TRBV2	once
TGTGCCAGTAGTGCAAGACAGTTAGCTAGCACAGATACGCAGTATTTT	CASSARQLASTDTQYF	16	TRBJ2-3	-	TRBV19	-
TGTGCCACCAGTGACACTGGACAGGCCTACGAGCAGTACTTC	CATSDTGQAYEQYF	14	TRBJ2-7	TRBD1	TRBV24-1	-